Listed here are 13 T cell receptor beta chains from one sample, sequenced in a study of PD-1 blockade in classical Hodgkin lymphoma. Relapse after autologous stem cell transplantation occurred in every patient, and brentuximab vedotin exposure varied. The table came from immunoSEQ multiplex PCR; TCRdb's copy has only in-frame clones and leaves some out. The table includes about 17,000 clones, 75% to 85% detected once. The sample was peripheral blood mononuclear cells (PBMCs), taken at baseline. Receptor source: a human donor with classical Hodgkin lymphoma.

This rearrangement joins TRBV5-1 to TRBJ2-3, with D possibly TRBD2 on 7 matching bases. From germline, CDR1 is SGHRS and CDR2 YFSETQ. V lost 2 bases and J 2 bases, leaving 15 bases between the germline ends. The CDR3 is 16 residues long. This CDR3 is CASSLPGGTSTDTQYF. The CDR3, as DNA: TGCGCCAGCAGCTTACCGGGGGGCACCTCCACAGATACGCAGTATTTT.

As for this clone: This sample also contains other DNA sequences that code for the same CDR3. The chain employs TRBV27 and TRBJ2-1; D remains ambiguous. CDR1 MNHEY and CDR2 SMNVEV come from the germline V gene (reference sequence). This CDR3 is 10 amino acids long. The V end lost 8 bases, the J end lost 3 bases, and 2 bases lay between the germline ends. CDR3 nucleotide sequence: TGTGCCAGCGGCTACAATGAGCAGTTCTTC. As protein: CASGYNEQFF.

This clone showed up just once. This chain connects TRBV30 to TRBJ2-2, with D perhaps matching TRBD1 or TRBD2 (5 bases each). Germline V lookup: CDR1 GTSNPN, CDR2 SVGIG (reference sequence). The CDR3 loop spans 14 amino acids. V was pared by 2 bases and J by 6 bases, with 13 bases between. In DNA, the CDR3 is TGTGCCTGGAGTCCCGGGGTGGGGGCCGGGGAGCTGTTTTTT. Translated, it gives CAWSPGVGAGELFF. The whole variable domain, remainder taken from reference TRBV30 and TRBJ2-2, is SQTIHQWPATLVQPVGSPLSLECTVEGTSNPNLYWYRQAAGRGLQLLFYSVGIGQISSEVPQNLSASRPQDRQFILSSKKLLLSDSGFYLCAWSPGVGAGELFFGEGSRLTVL.

J is TRBJ1-4 and V is TRBV15; no firm D call. The V gene lost 1 base and the J gene lost 0 bases, with 6 bases spanning the gap. CDR3 size: 15 residues. Per germline, CDR1 LNHNV and CDR2 YYDKDF (reference sequence). For the CDR3, the DNA is TGTGCCACCAGCAGAGGTATTGCAACTAATGAAAAACTGTTTTTT. It encodes CATSRGIATNEKLFF.

Written as DNA, the CDR3 is TGTGCCAGCAGCCTTTTGGGGGGGAATCAGCCCCAGCATTTT. Its translation is CASSLLGGNQPQHF. This chain links TRBV7-8 with TRBJ1-5; D may be TRBD1 (5 bases). Per the germline V gene, CDR1 is SGHVS and CDR2 is FQNEAQ. CDR3 length: 14 amino acids. V was cut by 5 bases and J by 4 bases, with 12 bases left in between.

J is TRBJ2-7 and V is TRBV28; D not certain. The CDR3 loop spans 13 amino acids. Trimming cost V 5 bases and J 2 bases, with 10 bases left between them. Germline assignment: CDR1 MDHEN and CDR2 SYDVKM. The CDR3 coding sequence is TGTGCCAGCAGTCAAACACCGGCCTACGAGCAGTACTTC. Its translation is CASSQTPAYEQYF. Based on the CDR3 plus reference TRBV28 and TRBJ2-7, the full variable domain is DVKVTQSSRYLVKRTGEKVFLECVQDMDHENMFWYRQDPGLGLRLIYFSYDVKMKEKGDIPEGYSVSREKKERFSLILESASTNQTSMYLCASSQTPAYEQYFGPGTRLTVT.

The V gene is TRBV5-1, the J gene TRBJ2-3; 8 bases line up with TRBD1. The CDR3 runs to 14 residues. The germline gives CDR1 SGHRS, CDR2 YFSETQ. With 3 bases clipped from V and 6 bases from J, the junction kept 6 bases outside the gene matches. The CDR3 DNA follows: TGCGCCAGCAGCTGGGCAGGGGGCGACGATACGCAGTATTTT. Amino acids: CASSWAGGDDTQYF. Filled out from reference TRBV5-1 and TRBJ2-3, the complete variable domain reads KAGVTQTPRYLIKTRGQQVTLSCSPISGHRSVSWYQQTPGQGLQFLFEYFSETQRNKGNFPGRFSGRQFSNSRSEMNVSTLELGDSALYLCASSWAGGDDTQYFGPGTRLTVL.

The V call is TRBV10-3, the J call TRBJ1-6; TRBD1 aligns across 8 bases. Looked up from germline, CDR1 is ENHRY and CDR2 is SYGVKD. The length of the CDR3 is 15 residues. V lost 10 bases, J lost 7 bases, and 12 bases stayed unmatched. CDR3 protein: CATSYQGAGNSPLHF. The CDR3 DNA reads as TGTGCCACGTCCTACCAGGGGGCGGGAAATTCACCCCTCCACTTT.

This clone was observed once. The V call is TRBV6-5, the J call TRBJ1-1; TRBD1 agrees at 9 bases. The germline V gene encodes CDR1 MNHEY and CDR2 SVGAGI. The CDR3 spans 14 residues. Unmatched junction bases numbered 3, after V lost 6 bases and J lost 1 base. CDR3: CASRQGQGNTEAFF. CDR3 nucleotides: TGTGCCAGCAGACAGGGACAGGGGAACACTGAAGCTTTCTTT.

This sequence joins TRBV19 and TRBJ2-3; D may be TRBD2 (7 bases). CDR3 length equals 14 residues. Germline CDR1 and CDR2: LNHDA and SQIVND (reference sequence). V was shortened by 5 bases and J by 3 bases, with 12 bases between the two germline ends. Written as DNA, the CDR3 is TGTGCCAGTAGTGGCGGGGGCCAAACAGATACGCAGTATTTT. Residues: CASSGGGQTDTQYF.

The J gene is TRBJ2-1, the V gene TRBV6-4, with TRBD2 matching 7 bases. Germline V gene data show CDR1 as MRHNA and CDR2 as SNTAGT. V lost 5 bases to trimming and J lost 7 bases; unmatched junction nucleotides: 11. The length of the CDR3 is 15 residues. The CDR3 protein is CASSSEAGYTNEQFF. The CDR3 DNA is TGTGCCAGCAGTTCCGAAGCGGGGTATACAAATGAGCAGTTCTTC.

The J gene is TRBJ2-5, the V gene TRBV6-1; 8 bases map to TRBD2. CDR1 is MNHNS, CDR2 SASEGT, per germline. This CDR3 is built from 20 residues. V shed 1 base, J shed 4 bases, and the junction held 20 bases outside the gene matches. In DNA form, the CDR3 reads TGTGCCAGCAGTGAAGAACCCTATACTCGTTCACTAGCGGTCCGAGAGACCCAGTACTTC. Translated: CASSEEPYTRSLAVRETQYF.

The V gene is TRBV7-9, the J gene TRBJ2-1; weak D call: TRBD1 (6 bases). The CDR3 runs to 15 residues. V gave up 1 base and J gave up 10 bases, with 17 bases separating them. Per germline, CDR1 SEHNR and CDR2 FQNEAQ (reference sequence). CDR3 in amino acids: CASSLGQDGLGEQFF. The DNA for the CDR3 is TGTGCCAGCAGCTTAGGACAGGATGGCCTAGGGGAGCAGTTCTTC.